This TCR beta chain was obtained from a study of beta chain features in type 1 diabetes. CDR1 is GTSNPN and CDR2 is SVGIG in the germline V gene (reference sequence). Between the trimmed V and J ends, which lost 0 bases and 3 bases, there was a span of 6 bases. The CDR3 is 13 amino acids. Notes on this clone: Distinct nucleotide sequences in the sample also encode this CDR3.

The entirety of the isolated RNA underwent reverse transcription, so expressed TCRB transcripts were sequenced. The repertoire was sequenced with immunoSEQ multiplex PCR; TCRdb's copy has only in-frame clones and lacks some. This table holds hundreds of thousands of clones, 14% found once. Source material: naive CD4+ T cells from blood. This chain connects TRBV30 to TRBJ1-3; no definite D call. The TCR was taken from a man aged 25 to 45 in good health. The CDR3 region is CAWSVRSGNTIYF. The CDR3 DNA sequence: TGTGCCTGGAGTGTACGGAGTGGAAACACCATATATTTT.